The present T cell receptor beta chain was sequenced within a study of OX40 agonist ivuxolimab in advanced cancers. Study as a whole: Ivuxolimab, an antibody that agonizes OX40 (CD134), was administered to the patients.

Notes on this clone: The junction shows a germline mismatch at one end, possibly a read error.

TCRdb keeps only in-frame clones here, not all; method: immunoSEQ multiplex PCR. Here the sample spans approximately 60,000 clones, more than 85% being singletons. Sequenced material: CD4+ or CD8+ T cells sorted from blood, taken in a trial of the OX40 agonist ivuxolimab. This receptor was taken from an adult with an advanced solid tumor such as melanoma, head and neck, liver or kidney cancer.

CDR3 sequence (DNA): TGCAGGGCTACGCGGACCGATGAAGCTTTCTTT. Translation gives CRATRTDEAFF. The V and J genes are TRBV20-1 and TRBJ1-1; D gene unclear. Germline V gene sequence: CDR1 DFQATT, CDR2 SNEGSKA (reference sequence). CDR3 length equals 11 residues.